The 21 T cell receptor beta chains below were found in one sample sequenced in a study of T cells in Graves' hyperthyroidism and ophthalmopathy. RNA transcripts were the template for amplifying TCR beta CDR3 regions. First-round RT-PCR targeting the TCR CDR3 was performed with the HTBI primer set. TCRdb ran MiXCR on the multiplex PCR reads and lists one entry per CDR3 protein. The sample lists about 740,000 distinct CDR3 sequences, 11% to 15% occurring once. The specimen was blood. Receptors were obtained from a woman aged 18-29 years with Graves' hyperthyroidism.

In its sample, this clonotype was seen a few times. The V and J genes are TRBV9 and TRBJ1-2, with TRBD1 identical over 11 bases. V lost 4 bases, J lost 4 bases, and 9 bases stayed unmatched. Germline CDR1 SGDLS, CDR2 YYNGEE. The CDR3 is 16 residues long. In nucleotides, the CDR3 is TGTGCCAGCAGCCCCCAGGACAGGGGGCGCCCCTATGGCTACACCTTC. The encoded protein is CASSPQDRGRPYGYTF. The whole variable domain, filled in from reference TRBV9 and TRBJ1-2, reads DSGVTQTPKHLITATGQRVTLRCSPRSGDLSVYWYQQSLDQGLQFLIQYYNGEERAKGNILERFSAQQFPDLHSELNLSSLELGDSALYFCASSPQDRGRPYGYTFGSGTRLTVV.

The CDR3 loop is CASRDRQSSYEQYF. Written as DNA, the CDR3 is TGTGCCAGCAGGGACAGGCAAAGCTCCTACGAGCAGTACTTC. This chain joins TRBV2 and TRBJ2-7, with 7 positions matching TRBD1. V shed 6 bases and J 0 bases; nucleotides not matched to a gene: 5. This CDR3 is built from 14 residues. Germline V gene sequence: CDR1 SNHLY, CDR2 FYNNEI.

This clonotype came up many times. The chain's CDR3 is CASSPENYGYTF. In nucleotides, the CDR3 is TGTGCCAGCAGTCCAGAGAACTATGGCTACACCTTC. The chain joins TRBV28 to TRBJ1-2; D gene uncertain. The CDR3 runs 12 residues. The ends were cut back, 5 bases at V and 2 bases at J, with 6 bases in the middle. Germline-derived CDR1 and CDR2 are MDHEN and SYDVKM.

The J gene is TRBJ2-7, the V gene TRBV5-1; 9 nucleotides align to TRBD1. Germline CDR1 reads SGHRS; CDR2 reads YFSETQ. The V gene end was trimmed by 5 bases and the J gene end by 2 bases; junction bases not matched to a gene: 5. This CDR3 has 14 residues. The CDR3 here is CASSRTGEAYEQYF. The CDR3 DNA follows: TGCGCCAGCAGTAGGACAGGGGAGGCCTACGAGCAGTACTTC.

The table lists this clonotype with a count of one. The chain employs TRBV7-9 and TRBJ1-2; D is ambiguous. The CDR3 loop spans 15 amino acids. Germline V gene data show CDR1 as SEHNR and CDR2 as FQNEAQ (reference sequence). The V gene lost 4 bases and the J gene lost 0 bases, with 12 bases spanning the gap. The CDR3 sequence: CASSSRVEANYGYTF. In DNA, the CDR3 is TGTGCCAGCAGCTCCCGAGTAGAAGCTAACTATGGCTACACCTTC.

In its sample, this clonotype was seen a few times. The chain carries TRBV13 and TRBJ2-1, with TRBD2 matching 10 bases. CDR1 is PRHDT, CDR2 FYEKMQ, per germline (reference sequence). V dropped 8 bases and J dropped 8; count of bases not matched to a gene: 9. The CDR3 contains 14 residues. CDR3 bases: TGTGCCAGCGGCCTAGCGGGAGAAATGGATGAGCAGTTCTTC. Translation gives CASGLAGEMDEQFF.

V usage is TRBV30 and J usage is TRBJ2-3, with 8 bases lining up with TRBD2. The CDR3 loop spans 15 amino acids. The germline CDR1 and CDR2 sequences are GTSNPN and SVGIG (reference sequence). V shed 0 bases, J shed 0 bases, and the junction held 2 bases outside the gene matches. The CDR3 loop reads CAWSVSGASTDTQYF. The CDR3 DNA sequence: TGTGCCTGGAGTGTTAGCGGGGCTAGCACAGATACGCAGTATTTT.

In this sample, this clonotype turned up many times. The rearrangement joins TRBV9 to TRBJ1-1; D is unresolved. The CDR3 is 13 residues long. From germline, CDR1 is SGDLS and CDR2 YYNGEE. V lost 3 bases and J lost 2, with 8 bases in between. CDR3 region: CASSAGSNTEAFF. CDR3 in DNA: TGTGCCAGCAGCGCCGGGAGCAACACTGAAGCTTTCTTT. The entire variable domain, with the rest obtained from reference TRBV9 and TRBJ1-1, is as follows: DSGVTQTPKHLITATGQRVTLRCSPRSGDLSVYWYQQSLDQGLQFLIQYYNGEERAKGNILERFSAQQFPDLHSELNLSSLELGDSALYFCASSAGSNTEAFFGQGTRLTVV.

The chain combines TRBV4-1 with TRBJ2-7; 7 bases line up with TRBD2. This CDR3 is 14 amino acids long. The trim removed 2 bases at V and 1 base at J, leaving 2 bases unmatched. CDR1 and CDR2 (germline): MGHRA, YSYEKL. The CDR3 coding sequence is TGCGCCAGCAGCCAAAAGCGGGGTTCCTACGAGCAGTACTTC. This translates into CASSQKRGSYEQYF.

This clonotype was seen many times. The rearrangement joins TRBV7-8 to TRBJ2-7; 9 bases map to TRBD2. Germline CDR1 reads SGHVS; CDR2 reads FQNEAQ. With V trimmed by 1 base and J by 3 bases, 19 bases remained unmatched. This CDR3 is built from 20 residues. CDR3: CASSLGSVRPAREGFYEQYF. In DNA, the CDR3 is TGTGCCAGCAGCTTAGGGTCGGTCCGGCCGGCGCGGGAGGGCTTCTACGAGCAGTACTTC.

This chain links TRBV29-1 with TRBJ2-7, with a possible D match to TRBD1 (6 bases). The CDR3 totals 15 residues. Per the germline V gene, CDR1 is SQVTM and CDR2 is ANQGSEA. Trimming shortened V by 0 bases and J by 4 bases, and 16 bases separated the two germline ends. The CDR3 here is CSVEERGEGGYEQYF. In DNA, the CDR3 is TGCAGCGTTGAAGAGAGGGGTGAAGGGGGTTACGAGCAGTACTTC.

The chain employs TRBV11-2 and TRBJ1-1; D possibly corresponds to TRBD1 (6 bases). The CDR3 is 13 residues long. The V end lost 3 bases, the J end lost 7 bases, and 12 bases lay between the germline ends. Germline CDR1 reads SGHAT; CDR2 reads FQNNGV. CDR3 nucleotide sequence: TGTGCCAGCAGCTTTACCTCCAGGGGTGAAGCTTTCTTT. Amino acids: CASSFTSRGEAFF.

This clonotype was seen many times. The J gene is TRBJ2-1, the V gene TRBV7-9, with 11 positions matching TRBD2. The trim removed 1 base at V and 3 bases at J, leaving 2 bases unmatched. The CDR3 consists of 16 residues. Germline loops: CDR1 SEHNR, CDR2 FQNEAQ (reference sequence). CDR3 sequence: CASSLELAGDYNEQFF. CDR3 sequence (DNA): TGTGCCAGCAGCTTAGAACTAGCGGGGGACTACAATGAGCAGTTCTTC.

In this sample, this clonotype turned up many times. This sequence joins TRBV30 and TRBJ2-7; TRBD1 agrees at 7 bases. Germline V gene data show CDR1 as GTSNPN and CDR2 as SVGIG (reference sequence). J lost 2 bases, V lost 4 bases, and 5 bases had no gene match. There are 13 residues in the CDR3. The CDR3 here is CAWNRGQTYEQYF. CDR3 nucleotides: TGTGCCTGGAATCGGGGACAGACCTACGAGCAGTACTTC. The variable domain in full, with the rest retrieved from reference TRBV30 and TRBJ2-7, is SQTIHQWPATLVQPVGSPLSLECTVEGTSNPNLYWYRQAAGRGLQLLFYSVGIGQISSEVPQNLSASRPQDRQFILSSKKLLLSDSGFYLCAWNRGQTYEQYFGPGTRLTVT.

This clonotype was observed at least ten times. The chain combines TRBV5-1 with TRBJ2-2; TRBD1 aligns across 7 bases. The CDR3 loop spans 15 amino acids. Per the germline V gene, CDR1 is SGHRS and CDR2 is YFSETQ. Trimming removed 4 bases from V and 6 bases from J; junction bases left unmatched: 9. The CDR3 DNA reads as TGCGCCAGCAGCGTACAGGGGAGTGGTGCCGGGGAGCTGTTTTTT. Translating gives CASSVQGSGAGELFF.

This clonotype was counted at least ten times. V gene TRBV3-1 combines with J gene TRBJ2-2; tentative D call: TRBD1 (6 bases). The CDR3 covers 15 residues. The V and J ends lost 3 bases and 4 bases respectively, with 12 bases between them. Germline V gene data show CDR1 as LGHDT and CDR2 as YNNKEL (reference sequence). Written as DNA, the CDR3 is TGTGCCAGCAGCCAGGGACACCTGGGCACCGGGGAGCTGTTTTTT. Its translation is CASSQGHLGTGELFF.

V gene TRBV6-2 or TRBV6-3 combines with J gene TRBJ1-1; no firm D call. The V end lost 3 bases, the J end lost 5 bases, and 13 bases lay between the germline ends. The CDR3 length is 14 residues. Looked up from germline, CDR1 is MNHEY and CDR2 is SVGEGT. In DNA, the CDR3 is TGTGCCAGCAGTTATTCGGGCTCGGGAACTGAAGCTTTCTTT. Protein product: CASSYSGSGTEAFF.

This clonotype was detected ten times or more. The CDR3 protein is CASSHTTQGRYEQYF. CDR3 nucleotides: TGTGCCAGCAGCCATACCACACAGGGTCGGTACGAGCAGTACTTC. The gene calls are TRBV14 and TRBJ2-7, with D perhaps matching TRBD1 (6 bases). Germline V gives CDR1 SGHDN, CDR2 FVKESK. The ends were cut back, 3 bases at V and 4 bases at J, with 16 bases in the middle. CDR3 size: 15 residues.

This clonotype was recorded many times. The chain has TRBV7-2 and TRBJ2-7; 8 nucleotides match TRBD2. The CDR3 is 16 residues long. With V trimmed by 5 bases and J by 3 bases, 12 bases remained unmatched. The germline gives CDR1 SGHTA, CDR2 FQGNSA. The CDR3 DNA reads TGTGCCAGCAGCCAACCCGGACTAGCTTTAAACTACGAGCAGTACTTC. Amino acids: CASSQPGLALNYEQYF.

This clonotype was seen repeatedly, ten times or more. The chain carries TRBV10-3 and TRBJ2-7; 10 nucleotides line up with TRBD1. Per germline, CDR1 ENHRY and CDR2 SYGVKD. The CDR3 is made up of 13 amino acids. Losses at the gene ends were 9 bases for V and 2 bases for J; bases not matched to a gene: 4. The CDR3 DNA is TGTGCCATTAGGACAGGGGGAACCTACGAGCAGTACTTC. It yields the protein CAIRTGGTYEQYF.

The rearrangement joins TRBV7-9 to TRBJ2-5; D call uncertain. Germline loops: CDR1 SEHNR, CDR2 FQNEAQ (reference sequence). The CDR3 totals 13 residues. Trimming took 3 bases from V and 4 from J, leaving 9 bases between them. The CDR3 is CASSFALGETQYF. The CDR3 coding sequence is TGTGCCAGCAGCTTTGCGCTTGGAGAGACCCAGTACTTC.